Below are 7 T cell receptor beta chains sequenced from a single sample in a study of early T cells in non-severe SARS-CoV-2 infection. Using its own MiXCR run on the 5' RACE reads, TCRdb lists one record per CDR3 protein. The data hold some 77,000 distinct CDR3 sequences, with around 8.7% observed a single time. The sequenced sample consisted of whole blood. These receptors came from an adult who was a healthcare worker with PCR-confirmed SARS-CoV-2 infection or an uninfected control (not recorded which).

This clonotype occurred a few times. The chain has TRBV29-1 and TRBJ2-5, with TRBD1 as a possible D gene (5 bases). V lost 4 bases and J 2 bases, leaving 8 bases between the germline ends. In germline, CDR1 is SQVTM, CDR2 ANQGSEA. CDR3 length: 12 residues. The CDR3 nucleotides read TGCAGCGTTGGACAGAAACAAGAGACCCAGTACTTC. Translation: CSVGQKQETQYF.

The table lists this clonotype with many counts. The chain carries TRBV27 and TRBJ2-7; no clear D gene. V was clipped by 3 bases and J by 7 bases, with 13 bases between them. There are 13 residues in the CDR3. Germline assignment: CDR1 MNHEY and CDR2 SMNVEV (reference sequence). The chain's CDR3 is CASSFPESREQYF. The CDR3 DNA reads as TGTGCCAGCAGTTTCCCCGAGAGCCGGGAGCAGTACTTC.

V is TRBV3-1 and J is TRBJ2-5, with D perhaps assigned TRBD1 or TRBD2 (6 bases each). V shed 0 bases and J shed 5 bases, with 10 bases lying between them. The CDR3 is made up of 14 amino acids. CDR1 is LGHDT and CDR2 is YNNKEL in the germline V gene (reference sequence). CDR3 sequence (DNA): TGTGCCAGCAGCCAAGATCGGGGGCGTGAGACCCAGTACTTC. It yields the protein CASSQDRGRETQYF.

This clonotype was found many times. The junction departs from the called germline gene at one end, perhaps through a read error. The V gene is TRBV12-3 or TRBV12-4, the J gene TRBJ2-7; maybe TRBD1 (6 bases). The CDR3 totals 12 residues. The CDR3 is CASSSQGWEQHF. Written as DNA, the CDR3 is TGTGCCAGCAGTTCTCAGGGGTGGGAGCAGCACTTC.

The sample holds many counts of this clonotype. The chain joins TRBV27 to TRBJ1-2; D ambiguous. V was pared by 6 bases and J by 2 bases, with 10 bases between. In germline, CDR1 is MNHEY, CDR2 SMNVEV (reference sequence). The CDR3 extends over 13 amino acids. Here the CDR3 DNA reads TGTGCCAGCAGCCTTAAGGAGAACTATGGCTACACCTTC. This sequence encodes CASSLKENYGYTF.

This clonotype has ten or more counts. This chain connects TRBV19 to TRBJ2-5; 8 nucleotides line up with TRBD1. The V and J ends lost 4 bases and 2 bases, in that order; junction bases with no gene match: 6. This CDR3 contains 15 residues. Germline V gene sequence: CDR1 LNHDA, CDR2 SQIVND (reference sequence). This CDR3 reads CASSTRQGTQETQYF. The CDR3 DNA reads TGTGCCAGTAGTACCCGACAGGGGACTCAAGAGACCCAGTACTTC.

This clonotype was recorded many times. This chain joins TRBV11-2 and TRBJ2-1; D may correspond to TRBD1 or TRBD2 (5 bases each). The CDR3 spans 15 residues. CDR1 is SGHAT, CDR2 FQNNGV, per germline. V was cut by 5 bases and J by 4 bases, with 15 bases left in between. This CDR3 reads CASSPQRTSYNEQFF. The CDR3 bases are TGTGCCAGCAGCCCTCAGCGGACATCTTACAATGAGCAGTTCTTC.